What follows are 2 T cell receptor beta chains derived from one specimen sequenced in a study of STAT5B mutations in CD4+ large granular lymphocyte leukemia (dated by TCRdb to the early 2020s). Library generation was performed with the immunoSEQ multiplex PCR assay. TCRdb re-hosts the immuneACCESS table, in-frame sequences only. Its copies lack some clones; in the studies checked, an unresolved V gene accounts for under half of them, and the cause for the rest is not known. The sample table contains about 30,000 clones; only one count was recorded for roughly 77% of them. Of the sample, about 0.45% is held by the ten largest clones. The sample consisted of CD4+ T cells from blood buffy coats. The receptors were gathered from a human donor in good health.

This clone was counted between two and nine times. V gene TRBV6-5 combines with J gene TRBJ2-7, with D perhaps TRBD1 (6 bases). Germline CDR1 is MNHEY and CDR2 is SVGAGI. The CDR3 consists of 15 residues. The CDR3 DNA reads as TGTACGTATCCGTACGGGACACCGTCTACCTACGAGCAGTACTTC. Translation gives CTYPYGTPSTYEQYF.

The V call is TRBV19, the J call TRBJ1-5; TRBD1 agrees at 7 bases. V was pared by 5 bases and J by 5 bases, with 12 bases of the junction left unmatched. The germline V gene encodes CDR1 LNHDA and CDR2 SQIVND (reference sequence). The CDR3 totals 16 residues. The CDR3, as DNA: TGTGCCAGTAGTTTCGGACAGGTTTCTGGGTATCAGCCCCAGCATTTT. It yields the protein CASSFGQVSGYQPQHF.